Below, 19 T cell receptor beta chains from the same sample are listed, as sequenced in a study of blood T cell repertoires in COVID-19. Method: immunoSEQ multiplex PCR; TCRdb's copy keeps in-frame clones and lacks some. The data show 200,000 or so clones, roughly 75% seen once. The source material was peripheral blood. All receptors come from a woman in her seventies with acute or convalescent COVID-19.

The V gene is TRBV27, the J gene TRBJ1-3, with D unclear. The CDR3 is 13 amino acids. The germline V gene has CDR1 MNHEY and CDR2 SMNVEV (reference sequence). Trimming left V 6 bases short and J 0 bases short, with 6 bases between. The CDR3 coding sequence is TGTGCCAGCAGGGGGAGCTCTGGAAACACCATATATTTT. This codes for CASRGSSGNTIYF.

CDR3 nucleotide sequence: TGTGCCAGCAGCCTTAGAACCGGGACAGCCGATGGCTACACCTTC. Translation: CASSLRTGTADGYTF. The chain employs TRBV7-2 and TRBJ1-2, with 7 positions matching TRBD1. The CDR3 contains 15 residues. Germline V gene data show CDR1 as SGHTA and CDR2 as FQGNSA. With V trimmed by 5 bases and J by 6 bases, 12 bases remained unmatched.

The chain combines TRBV7-6 with TRBJ2-2; TRBD1 aligns across 7 bases. This CDR3 spans 16 amino acids. The germline gives CDR1 SGHVS, CDR2 FNYEAQ. With 5 bases clipped from V and 1 base from J, the junction kept 7 bases outside the gene matches. CDR3 sequence reads: CASSRLGTVNTGELFF. In DNA, the CDR3 is TGTGCCAGCAGCCGACTGGGGACAGTGAACACCGGGGAGCTGTTTTTT. Based on the CDR3 plus reference TRBV7-6 and TRBJ2-2, the full variable domain is GAGVSQSPRYKVTKRGQDVALRCDPISGHVSLYWYRQALGQGPEFLTYFNYEAQQDKSGLPNDRFSAERPEGSISTLTIQRTEQRDSAMYRCASSRLGTVNTGELFFGEGSRLTVL.

The V gene is TRBV5-1, the J gene TRBJ2-3; TRBD2 aligns across 12 bases. Germline V gene lookup returns CDR1 SGHRS and CDR2 YFSETQ. The J segment lost 4 bases and the V segment lost 2 bases, leaving 5 bases of the junction unmatched. The CDR3 is 16 amino acids. The CDR3 DNA reads TGCGCCAGCAGCTTCACGACTAGCGGGAGCCCAGATACGCAGTATTTT. This encodes CASSFTTSGSPDTQYF.

The chain is built from TRBV9 and TRBJ2-7, with 7 bases lining up with TRBD2. Per germline, CDR1 SGDLS and CDR2 YYNGEE. V was pared by 8 bases and J by 3 bases, with 11 bases of the junction left unmatched. The CDR3 runs 14 residues. CDR3 coding DNA: TGTGCCAGGGCAATCGGGGGGACTCTCTACGAGCAGTACTTC. The encoded protein is CARAIGGTLYEQYF. Together with reference TRBV9 and TRBJ2-7, the CDR3 gives the full variable domain: DSGVTQTPKHLITATGQRVTLRCSPRSGDLSVYWYQQSLDQGLQFLIQYYNGEERAKGNILERFSAQQFPDLHSELNLSSLELGDSALYFCARAIGGTLYEQYFGPGTRLTVT.

At least ten counts were recorded for this clone. The chain uses TRBV28 and TRBJ2-3; TRBD2 aligns across 12 bases. Germline V gives CDR1 MDHEN, CDR2 SYDVKM. Trimming removed 8 bases from V and 8 bases from J; junction bases left unmatched: 14. The CDR3 has 16 amino acids. CDR3 sequence: CASPPSGRARFPTQYF. For the CDR3, the DNA is TGTGCCAGCCCTCCTAGCGGGAGGGCCAGATTCCCTACGCAGTATTTT.

This chain joins TRBV9 and TRBJ1-5; D not certain. CDR3 size: 15 residues. V was cut by 3 bases and J by 5 bases, with 15 bases left in between. The germline V gene has CDR1 SGDLS and CDR2 YYNGEE. CDR3: CASSARGDPDQPQHF. The CDR3 coding sequence is TGTGCCAGCAGCGCCCGGGGTGATCCAGATCAGCCCCAGCATTTT.

This rearrangement joins TRBV5-4 to TRBJ2-5; perhaps TRBD1 as D (6 bases). Germline V gene data show CDR1 as SGHNT and CDR2 as YYREEE (reference sequence). The CDR3 totals 15 residues. Deletions cut 6 bases from V and 1 base from J, with 16 bases between. The CDR3 region is CASTLPGVGQETQYF. The CDR3 DNA reads as TGTGCCAGCACCCTCCCAGGGGTAGGCCAAGAGACCCAGTACTTC.

The chain joins TRBV6-5 to TRBJ1-2; no firm D call. The CDR3 runs to 13 residues. The germline V gene encodes CDR1 MNHEY and CDR2 SVGAGI. The V gene lost 6 bases and the J gene lost 3 bases, with 11 bases spanning the gap. The CDR3 protein is CASSLRNYYGYTF. DNA for the CDR3: TGTGCCAGCAGCCTGCGTAACTACTATGGCTACACCTTC.

The chain joins TRBV27 to TRBJ1-4; 8 bases fit TRBD1. Germline loops: CDR1 MNHEY, CDR2 SMNVEV (reference sequence). Trimming cost V 6 bases and J 4 bases; bases outside gene matches: 4. This CDR3 contains 14 residues. This CDR3 is CASRRQGINEKLFF. The CDR3 bases are TGTGCCAGCAGAAGACAGGGGATTAATGAAAAACTGTTTTTT. Together with reference TRBV27 and TRBJ1-4, the CDR3 gives the full variable domain: EAQVTQNPRYLITVTGKKLTVTCSQNMNHEYMSWYRQDPGLGLRQIYYSMNVEVTDKGDVPEGYKVSRKEKRNFPLILESPSPNQTSLYFCASRRQGINEKLFFGSGTQLSVL.

This clone occurred a few times. The chain has TRBV5-5 and TRBJ1-3; 7 bases line up with TRBD1. CDR3 size: 17 residues. V lost 2 bases, J lost 0 bases, and 8 bases stayed unmatched. Germline CDR1 is SGHKS and CDR2 is YYEKEE (reference sequence). CDR3 DNA: TGTGCCAGCAGCTTCAGCTATGGACAGGACTCTGGAAACACCATATATTTT. Protein product: CASSFSYGQDSGNTIYF. Full variable domain (missing parts from reference TRBV5-5 and TRBJ1-3): DAGVTQSPTHLIKTRGQQVTLRCSPISGHKSVSWYQQVLGQGPQFIFQYYEKEERGRGNFPDRFSARQFPNYSSELNVNALLLGDSALYLCASSFSYGQDSGNTIYFGEGSWLTVV.

This sequence joins TRBV19 and TRBJ1-2, with D possibly matching TRBD1 (5 bases). Germline values: CDR1 LNHDA, CDR2 SQIVND (reference sequence). Trimming took off 5 bases at V and 1 base at J, with 11 bases between the two ends. The CDR3 is 14 amino acids. CDR3 DNA: TGTGCCAGTAGTCCACAGGCGGTTAACTATGGCTACACCTTC. Translating gives CASSPQAVNYGYTF.

This sequence joins TRBV29-1 and TRBJ2-3, with D possibly matching TRBD2 (7 bases). The CDR3 covers 15 residues. Trimming removed 6 bases from V and 4 bases from J, with 20 bases in between. The V gene's germline CDR1 is SQVTM and CDR2 ANQGSEA. Here the CDR3 DNA reads TGCAGCGTCGAGGGGGGACTATGGGGATCAGATACGCAGTATTTT. Translation: CSVEGGLWGSDTQYF.

The chain is built from TRBV15 and TRBJ2-3; a weak D match, TRBD2 (6 bases). Trimming cost V 0 bases and J 2 bases, with 21 bases left between them. Germline CDR1 LNHNV, CDR2 YYDKDF (reference sequence). The CDR3 loop spans 19 amino acids. In DNA form, the CDR3 reads TGTGCCACCAGCAGAGATTTCGCGCTAGCGAAAAAAACCACAGATACGCAGTATTTT. Translated: CATSRDFALAKKTTDTQYF.

The chain carries TRBV18 and TRBJ2-1; D remains ambiguous. Germline V gene data show CDR1 as KGHSH and CDR2 as LQKENI. V lost 1 base to trimming and J lost 4 bases, with 14 bases between them. The CDR3 runs 16 residues. CDR3 sequence reads: CASSPRAEEIYNEQFF. The CDR3 nucleotides read TGTGCCAGCTCACCACGGGCAGAAGAGATATACAATGAGCAGTTCTTC.

The chain combines TRBV12-3 or TRBV12-4 with TRBJ1-5; 8 bases are a match to TRBD1. Trimming took 7 bases from V and 6 from J; bases not matched to a gene: 5. The CDR3 sequence is 13 residues long. The CDR3 reads CASTGQVFQPQHF. CDR3 nucleotides: TGTGCCAGCACGGGACAGGTATTTCAGCCCCAGCATTTT.

This clone was seen a single time. The V call is TRBV7-9, the J call TRBJ2-7; TRBD2 might be the D (6 bases). V lost 5 bases, J lost 6 bases, and 17 bases lay in between. CDR1 SEHNR and CDR2 FQNEAQ come from the germline V gene (reference sequence). There are 14 residues in the CDR3. The CDR3 spells CASSPPGSIGEQYF. The CDR3 coding sequence is TGTGCCAGCAGCCCCCCCGGGAGTATCGGCGAGCAGTACTTC. Combining the CDR3 with reference TRBV7-9 and TRBJ2-7 gives the whole variable domain DTGVSQNPRHKITKRGQNVTFRCDPISEHNRLYWYRQTLGQGPEFLTYFQNEAQLEKSRLLSDRFSAERPKGSFSTLEIQRTEQGDSAMYLCASSPPGSIGEQYFGPGTRLTVT.

The V and J genes are TRBV5-1 and TRBJ2-7; D ambiguous. Germline values: CDR1 SGHRS, CDR2 YFSETQ. The CDR3 has 14 residues. V was trimmed by 4 bases and J by 1 base, leaving 12 bases between them. CDR3 in DNA: TGCGCCAGCAGCCTCAGCCCGGGTTCCTACGAGCAGTACTTC. Translated: CASSLSPGSYEQYF.

The chain joins TRBV14 to TRBJ2-1, with 7 bases fitting TRBD1. J gave up 5 bases and V 4 bases, and 8 bases lay outside the gene matches. CDR1 and CDR2 from the germline V gene are SGHDN and FVKESK. This CDR3 has 15 amino acids. In DNA, the CDR3 is TGTGCCAGCAGCCTCGTTGACAGGGCGGACAATGAGCAGTTCTTC. This sequence encodes CASSLVDRADNEQFF.